Sequencing of this T cell receptor (beta chain) was carried out in a study of beta chain features in type 1 diabetes. The sequenced template was cDNA made from the entire isolated RNA. Profiling relied on immunoSEQ multiplex PCR, and the TCRdb table lists in-frame clones only, not all of them. The repertoire holds fewer than 350,000 clones, with around a fifth as singletons. The authors sorted CD4+ naive, central memory, regulatory and stem cell-like memory cells via CD45RO/CCR7/CD25/CD127/CD95/CD27. The CDR3 consists of 11 residues. Trimming pared 5 bases from V and 4 bases from J, leaving 9 bases between. Germline V CDR1 and CDR2: DFQATT, SNEGSKA (reference sequence). A remark on this clone: The antigen is not known. Other DNA sequences of this sample code for an identical CDR3.

Broader study findings: PCR may have favored shorter templates equally in patients and controls.

The genes are TRBV20-1 and TRBJ2-7, with a tentative D call TRBD1 (6 bases). The sample consisted of naive CD4+ T cells from blood. This sequence originates from a woman aged 18-29 years in good health. In DNA, the CDR3 is TGCAGTGCTCCCCAGGGGTACGAGCAGTACTTC. Its translation is CSAPQGYEQYF.